This paragraph covers one T cell receptor beta chain sequence. What it recognizes is unknown. Germline V gene sequence: CDR1 LGHNA, CDR2 YNFKEQ. The CDR3 loop spans 17 amino acids. V lost 6 bases to trimming and J lost 7 bases; unmatched junction nucleotides: 19. Sequenced by immunoSEQ multiplex PCR; TCRdb stores in-frame clones only, minus some. The sample lists 100,000 to 150,000 clones; around 88% were seen once. The sample comes from a study of T cell responses to AZD1222 COVID-19 vaccine. Whole-study findings and limits: Females outnumbered males among donors, who were mostly white British; clonal diversity was possibly underestimated. Spike-wide coverage was observed for vaccine-associated CD4 TCRs, with dominant responses at 160-218 and 743-854. Baseline testing showed seropositivity in only a handful of AZD1222 recipients.

The chain employs TRBV4-2 and TRBJ1-2, with TRBD1 matching over 8 bases. The input for sequencing was peripheral blood, taken on day 0 of AZD1222 vaccination. The TCR was taken from an adult in good health. The CDR3 sequence is CASSEEGGTGGRGGYTF. In DNA, the CDR3 is TGTGCCAGCAGTGAGGAGGGAGGAACAGGGGGGCGAGGTGGCTACACCTTC.